This is a list of T cell receptor beta chains from one sample in a study of shared clonotypes between healthy human individuals. Sequencing used immunoSEQ multiplex PCR; TCRdb keeps in-frame clones, though not all of them. The table records over a million clones, about 74% of them present only once. The source material was memory CD4+ T cells sorted from blood. The receptors were gathered from a man younger than 35 in good health. Both conserved end residues are part of each CDR3.

>TRBV9|TRBJ2-7
CASSETGSTDEQYF
>TRBV5-1|TRBJ1-2
CASSLLAQGNYGYTF
>TRBV19|TRBJ2-7
CASSIGQSYEQYF
>TRBV9|TRBJ2-5
CASSLRRDQETQYF
>TRBV30|TRBJ1-1
CAWSIKGSGTEAFF
>TRBV25-1|TRBJ2-5
CASKGQGGRQETQYF
>TRBV2|TRBJ2-3
CASRTAGLANAQYF
>TRBV5-1|TRBJ1-6
CASSPGQGAYNSPLHF
>TRBV7-9|TRBJ1-5
CASSGGQGNQPQHF
>TRBV30|TRBJ1-5
CAWGRGGLLNQPQHF
>TRBV4-3|TRBJ2-2
CASSQDAETAGELFF
>TRBV5-4|TRBJ2-3
CASSPRGGGTDTQYF
>TRBV4-1|TRBJ2-3
CASSLDRLLGTDTQYF
>TRBV7-2|TRBJ2-3
CASSLGLAYTDTQYF
>TRBV2|TRBJ2-5
CASNRLTGQQETQYF
>TRBV5-1|TRBJ2-3
CASSLGWLAGTDTQYF
>TRBV5-5|TRBJ2-7
CASSRQRYEQYF
>TRBV12-2|TRBJ1-3
CASRLVKSGNTIYF
>TRBV27|TRBJ2-1
CASSLSSINEQFF
>TRBV6-5|TRBJ1-5
CASSPGRTQPQHF
>TRBV25-1|TRBJ1-2
CASSARGTATNYGYTF
>TRBV5-1|TRBJ2-2
CASSLGQGATGELFF
>TRBV7-7|TRBJ1-6
CASSPGTGHNSPLHF
>TRBV28|TRBJ2-2
CASRRQGNTGELFF
>TRBV5-5|TRBJ2-3
CASHGGGVPTDTQYF
>TRBV28|TRBJ2-3
CASSQGLAGTFDTQYF
>TRBV11-2|TRBJ2-5
CASSSGGQETQYF
>TRBV28|TRBJ2-7
CASAQGGGNYEQYF
>TRBV2|TRBJ2-7
CASRADSYEQYF
>TRBV30|TRBJ2-1
CAWSFAGTNEQFF
>TRBV27|TRBJ1-2
CASSFVTSGGAQGYTF
>TRBV9|TRBJ1-5
CASSPRPGGGQPQHF
>TRBV5-6|TRBJ2-3
CASSLVLVLDGTDTQYF
>TRBV30|TRBJ2-6
CAWAGQSGANVLTF
>TRBV15|TRBJ2-2
CATSSGFGELFF
>TRBV5-1|TRBJ2-3
CASSPGVPSTDTQYF
>TRBV5-4|TRBJ1-2
CASSSDRGTYGYTF
>TRBV10-3|TRBJ2-5
CATAGGDYQETQYF
>TRBV7-9|TRBJ2-7
CASSSSGTYEQYF
>TRBV7-8|TRBJ2-1
CASSDRVSYNEQFF
>TRBV11-2|TRBJ1-5
CASSLGGTSQPQHF
>TRBV6-6|TRBJ2-7
CASSYGGGPYEQYF
>TRBV6-1|TRBJ2-7
CASSGSGASYEQYF
>TRBV7-2|TRBJ1-3
CASSLQGYTIYF
>TRBV6-7|TRBJ2-3
CASTLSGRVVYF
>TRBV19|TRBJ1-4
CASSKGTGGAEKLFF
>TRBV9|TRBJ1-1
CASSVESSGATEAFF
>TRBV14|TRBJ2-1
CASSPRTPTYNEQFF
>TRBV28|TRBJ2-5
CASSLLAAKETQYF
>TRBV9|TRBJ2-1
CASIRETNEQFF
>TRBV29-1|TRBJ1-2
CSVMSGTVTYGYTF
>TRBV6-1|TRBJ1-4
CASSLGHFEKLFF
>TRBV6-6|TRBJ2-5
CASRMDSTETQYF
>TRBV2|TRBJ2-7
CASSTTSGLSYEQYF
>TRBV27|TRBJ1-1
CASSRDRADTEAFF
>TRBV6-6|TRBJ2-7
CASTPSQGANEQYF
>TRBV6-5|TRBJ2-1
CASSYPGGAGEIF
>TRBV9|TRBJ2-2
CASSVSLAGGYTGELFF
>TRBV6-1|TRBJ1-5
CASSAVQSMSNQPQHF
>TRBV9|TRBJ1-2
CASSGDGYTF